This T cell receptor (beta chain) was recorded in a study of tissue T cells after allogeneic stem cell transplantation. Overall study: Several unmodified and three CD34-selected T-cell-depleted grafts went to graft-versus-host disease patients. Where cell numbers permitted, CD3+ T cells were sorted from preserved blood and marrow.

The V and J ends lost 1 base and 0 bases respectively, with 10 bases between them. CDR1 is SGHDT, CDR2 YYEEEE, per germline. The length of the CDR3 is 15 residues. Sequencing of TCRbeta CDR3 at survey depth gave sequences and template counts. The repertoire was sequenced with immunoSEQ multiplex PCR; TCRdb's copy has only in-frame clones and lacks some. Of about 26,000 clones listed, more than 80% are singletons. The specimen was blood, collected before transplantation. This chain uses TRBV5-6 with TRBJ1-2; D is unresolved. The sequence derives from a male donor aged 60 or over who later had graft-versus-host disease after an allogeneic stem cell transplant. CDR3 sequence: CASSLTTASNYGYTF. CDR3 bases: TGTGCCAGCAGCTTGACTACAGCTTCTAACTATGGCTACACCTTC.